In this sample, the clone carrying this TCR beta chain turned up a few times. The source of the sample is a study of blood T cell repertoires in COVID-19. Overall study: Spain, Italy and the United States supplied samples that represented acute and convalescent COVID-19.

Self-reported history from a screening survey and questionnaire set each donor's cohort. J was trimmed by 0 bases and V by 4 bases; bases with no gene match: 9. CDR1 is LGHDT and CDR2 is YNNKEL in the germline V gene (reference sequence). This CDR3 is 16 amino acids long. Data came from immunoSEQ multiplex PCR; TCRdb stores just in-frame clones and leaves some out. In the table there are 290,000 or so clones, roughly 90% of which are singletons. The TCR comes from a woman under 30 with acute COVID-19. The rearrangement links TRBV3-1 (or the pseudogene TRBV3-2) to TRBJ2-7, with TRBD2 matching 7 bases. Input material: PBMCs or T cells enriched from blood (not recorded which). The CDR3 DNA reads TGTGCCAGCAGCCCATCTCCCCAGCGGGGCTCCTACGAGCAGTACTTC. It translates to CASSPSPQRGSYEQYF.